This T cell receptor (beta chain) stems from a study of cytomegalovirus exposure and HLA in healthy donors. Study-wide background: For the approximately 420 genotyped donors, 80% to 90% fell within the Caucasian-associated ancestry cluster.

This PCR relied on a set of 60 Vbeta primers and 13 Jbeta primers. Method: immunoSEQ multiplex PCR; TCRdb's copy keeps in-frame clones and lacks some. This repertoire shows about 160,000 clones, roughly four fifths found once; its top ten account for 3.5% to 5%. Unrecorded immune exposures were likely, despite nominal health at sampling. Sequenced sample: PBMCs. This TCR came from a man aged 40-49 years in good health and CMV-seronegative.

CDR3 residues: CASSFGRSSYEQYF. The CDR3 coding sequence is TGCGCCAGCAGCTTCGGGAGGTCCTCCTACGAGCAGTACTTC. J is TRBJ2-7 and V is TRBV5-1; 7 bases match TRBD2. This CDR3 comprises 14 residues. Germline trimming cut 2 bases from V and 0 bases from J; bases unmatched to any gene: 2. Germline V gene sequence: CDR1 SGHRS, CDR2 YFSETQ.